These 19 T cell receptor beta chains were sequenced from one sample in a study of blood T cells in healthy people across ages. Combining a sample-barcoded 5' primer with a J-beta primer mix, a second PCR ran for 7 to 11 cycles. One entry per CDR3 protein results from TCRdb running MiXCR on the 5' RACE reads. The data hold 350,000 to 450,000 distinct CDR3 sequences, with roughly half observed a single time. Sequenced input: blood. The receptors shown here come from a man in his 60s in good health.

The V gene is TRBV27, the J gene TRBJ2-5; possibly TRBD1 or TRBD2 for D (5 bases each). Germline values: CDR1 MNHEY, CDR2 SMNVEV (reference sequence). CDR3 size: 14 residues. Trimming removed 6 bases at V and 4 bases at J, with 15 bases between. CDR3 bases: TGTGCCAGCAGCTACCGGGACGGCACAGAGACCCAGTACTTC. Residues: CASSYRDGTETQYF.

The chain links TRBV14 to TRBJ1-4, with a possible D match to TRBD1 (6 bases). The CDR3 sequence is 18 residues long. Germline V lookup: CDR1 SGHDN, CDR2 FVKESK. V was pared by 0 bases and J by 3 bases, with 17 bases between. The CDR3 DNA is TGTGCCAGCAGCCAAGATGGCCCCAGGGGAGCGTCTAATGAAAAACTGTTTTTT. Translation: CASSQDGPRGASNEKLFF.

The chain has TRBV12-3 or TRBV12-4 and TRBJ2-7, with D possibly matching TRBD2 (6 bases). CDR3 length equals 15 residues. V lost 1 base, J lost 9 bases, and 19 bases lay in between. The CDR3 nucleotides read TGTGCCAGCAGTTTAGGGGCGGGACCAACGGTAGGGCAGTACTTC. Its protein is CASSLGAGPTVGQYF.

The chain combines TRBV27 with TRBJ2-7; D might be TRBD2 (5 bases). TRBJ2-5 matches the DNA end more closely, so the J call is doubtful. CDR3 length: 13 residues. Germline CDR1 MNHEY, CDR2 SMNVEV (reference sequence). CDR3 DNA sequence: TGTGCCAGCACCACCGCGGGCAGAGAGACCCAGTACTTC. This sequence encodes CASTTAGRETQYF.

This clonotype was recorded a few times. V usage is TRBV2 and J usage is TRBJ2-5, with D perhaps matching TRBD1 (6 bases). Germline CDR1 and CDR2: SNHLY and FYNNEI. V gave up 6 bases and J gave up 7 bases, with 24 bases separating them. The CDR3 extends over 16 amino acids. The CDR3 spells CASSGSGEKGLGTQYF. As DNA, the CDR3 is TGTGCCAGCAGCGGCTCAGGGGAAAAAGGCCTCGGGACCCAGTACTTC. Full variable domain (outside the CDR3, taken from reference TRBV2 and TRBJ2-5): EPEVTQTPSHQVTQMGQEVILRCVPISNHLYFYWYRQILGQKVEFLVSFYNNEISEKSEIFDDQFSVERPDGSNFTLKIRSTKLEDSAMYFCASSGSGEKGLGTQYFGPGTRLLVL.

The rearrangement links TRBV5-1 to TRBJ2-3; the match to TRBD2 covers 7 bases. V was clipped by 3 bases and J by 5 bases; unmatched bases: 3. CDR1 is SGHRS, CDR2 YFSETQ, per germline. There are 13 residues in the CDR3. In DNA, the CDR3 is TGCGCCAGCAGCTGGGACTACAGAGATACGCAGTATTTT. Translating gives CASSWDYRDTQYF. The variable domain in full, with the rest retrieved from reference TRBV5-1 and TRBJ2-3, is KAGVTQTPRYLIKTRGQQVTLSCSPISGHRSVSWYQQTPGQGLQFLFEYFSETQRNKGNFPGRFSGRQFSNSRSEMNVSTLELGDSALYLCASSWDYRDTQYFGPGTRLTVL.

This chain connects TRBV5-1 to TRBJ2-3; 9 bases are shared with TRBD1. The trim removed 2 bases at V and 6 bases at J, leaving 7 bases unmatched. The germline gives CDR1 SGHRS, CDR2 YFSETQ. CDR3 length equals 15 residues. The CDR3 DNA follows: TGCGCCAGCAGCTTAATAACAGGGGGCTTGGATACGCAGTATTTT. It yields the protein CASSLITGGLDTQYF.

The rearrangement joins TRBV6-2 or TRBV6-3 to TRBJ2-3, with 10 bases that match TRBD1. Germline CDR1 MNHEY, CDR2 SVGEGT. The ends lost 6 bases at V and 0 bases at J; junction bases unmatched: 15. The CDR3 is 19 amino acids. CDR3 sequence reads: CASSPGTGAARYSTDTQYF. The CDR3 nucleotides read TGTGCCAGCAGCCCCGGGACAGGGGCAGCGCGCTATAGCACAGATACGCAGTATTTT.

This chain links TRBV6-1 with TRBJ2-1; 14 bases are a match to TRBD2. The CDR3 totals 16 residues. The J segment lost 8 bases and the V segment lost 6 bases, leaving 9 bases of the junction unmatched. Germline assignment: CDR1 MNHNS and CDR2 SASEGT. The CDR3, as DNA: TGTGCCAGCAGAGCCTCGACTAGCGGGGGGGCGCATGAGCAGTTCTTC. It encodes CASRASTSGGAHEQFF.

The V and J genes are TRBV12-3 or TRBV12-4 and TRBJ1-6; the D gene is possibly TRBD1 (6 bases). The CDR3 extends over 15 amino acids. The germline V and J ends were trimmed by 1 base and 8 bases, with 12 bases remaining between them. The DNA for the CDR3 is TGTGCCAGCAGTTTAGTGGCAGGGGTTGATTCACCCCTCCACTTT. It is translated as CASSLVAGVDSPLHF.

The chain has TRBV7-2 and TRBJ2-5; D is tentatively TRBD1 or TRBD2 (7 bases each). Germline assignment: CDR1 SGHTA and CDR2 FQGNSA. The CDR3 length is 15 residues. With 5 bases removed from V and 6 bases from J, the gap between germline ends came to 19 bases. Here the CDR3 reads CASSQGGGSPQTQYF. The CDR3 DNA reads as TGTGCCAGCAGCCAAGGGGGCGGGAGTCCACAGACCCAGTACTTC.

This clonotype has just a few counts. CDR3 amino acids: CSAKRPGGETQYF. In nucleotides, the CDR3 is TGCAGTGCTAAAAGACCCGGTGGGGAGACCCAGTACTTC. The genes are TRBV20-1 and TRBJ2-5; D is unclear. The germline V gene has CDR1 DFQATT and CDR2 SNEGSKA (reference sequence). This CDR3 spans 13 amino acids. The V end was cut by 4 bases, the J end by 5 bases, with 14 bases between.

The rearrangement joins TRBV12-3 or TRBV12-4 to TRBJ2-3; D call uncertain. This CDR3 comprises 12 residues. Trimming removed 3 bases at V and 8 bases at J, with 9 bases between. The CDR3 sequence: CASSFLVSTQYF. The CDR3 DNA follows: TGTGCCAGCAGTTTCCTCGTGAGTACGCAGTATTTT.

The chain uses TRBV7-2 and TRBJ2-4, with D uncertain. CDR1 SGHTA and CDR2 FQGNSA come from the germline V gene. The V end was cut by 1 base, the J end by 0 bases, with 4 bases between. There are 14 residues in the CDR3. The CDR3 loop reads CASSLVVAKNIQYF. The CDR3, as DNA: TGTGCCAGCAGCTTAGTCGTAGCCAAAAACATTCAGTACTTC.

This clonotype has just one count. The chain joins TRBV4-3 to TRBJ1-1; D gene ambiguous. The CDR3 sequence is 16 residues long. Germline CDR1 and CDR2: LGHNA and YSLEER. V was shortened by 0 bases and J by 2 bases, with 13 bases between the two germline ends. Written as DNA, the CDR3 is TGCGCCAGCAGCCAAGAACCGGGGTTGGCTAACACTGAAGCTTTCTTT. This gives the protein CASSQEPGLANTEAFF.

Many counts were recorded for this clonotype. This CDR3 reads CASSQVEHEQYF. CDR3 DNA: TGTGCCAGCAGCCAAGTGGAGCACGAGCAGTACTTC. This rearrangement joins TRBV4-2 to TRBJ2-7; unclear D gene. The CDR3 length is 12 residues. Trimming removed 1 base at V and 5 bases at J, with 6 bases between. Germline-derived CDR1 and CDR2 are LGHNA and YNFKEQ.

V is TRBV5-4 and J is TRBJ2-1; 9 bases align to TRBD1. The CDR3 loop spans 15 amino acids. CDR1 and CDR2 (germline): SGHNT, YYREEE (reference sequence). The ends lost 0 bases at V and 10 bases at J; junction bases unmatched: 8. CDR3 nucleotide sequence: TGTGCCAGCAGCTTGGTAGGGACAGGGCATGAGGAGCAGTTCTTC. Its protein product is CASSLVGTGHEEQFF.

V usage is TRBV20-1 and J usage is TRBJ2-3; possibly TRBD1 for D (5 bases). Trimming left V 1 base short and J 0 bases short, with 11 bases between. The germline V gene has CDR1 DFQATT and CDR2 SNEGSKA (reference sequence). This CDR3 is built from 15 residues. In DNA form, the CDR3 reads TGCAGTGCTAGAGTGGACACAAAAAGCACAGATACGCAGTATTTT. Protein product: CSARVDTKSTDTQYF.

The chain employs TRBV27 and TRBJ2-7; the match to TRBD1 covers 7 bases. CDR3 size: 15 residues. V was clipped by 4 bases and J by 5 bases; unmatched bases: 11. The germline V gene encodes CDR1 MNHEY and CDR2 SMNVEV (reference sequence). The DNA of the CDR3 is TGTGCCAGCAGTTCGTTGGGACAGAGATTCGACGAGCAGTACTTC. Residues: CASSSLGQRFDEQYF.